The 25 T cell receptor beta chains given below trace back to one sample, sequenced in a study of OX40 agonist ivuxolimab in advanced cancers. Receptor libraries were prepared by the immunoSEQ multiplex PCR assay. TCRdb retrieved this table from immuneACCESS and kept in-frame rearrangements only. Not all clones are present; in checked studies, unresolved V genes account for under half, and no reason is known for the remainder. The sample table lists some 67,000 clones, 88% of them with a count of one. The ten largest clonotypes hold approximately 0.27% of the sample. This specimen was CD4+ or CD8+ T cells sorted from blood, taken in a trial of the OX40 agonist ivuxolimab. Receptor source: an adult with an advanced solid tumor such as melanoma, head and neck, liver or kidney cancer.

The chain couples TRBV6-1 to TRBJ2-3, with 7 bases identical to TRBD1. The CDR3 totals 14 residues. Trimming removed 4 bases from V and 6 bases from J; junction bases left unmatched: 7. CDR1 MNHNS and CDR2 SASEGT come from the germline V gene. CDR3 DNA: TGTGCCAGCAGTGTAACAGGGGTTTATGATACGCAGTATTTT. This encodes CASSVTGVYDTQYF.

The chain employs TRBV11-2 and TRBJ2-3; no definite D call. The ends were cut back, 5 bases at V and 1 base at J, with 10 bases in the middle. Germline CDR1 SGHAT, CDR2 FQNNGV. This CDR3 is built from 14 residues. The CDR3 DNA sequence: TGTGCCAGCAGCCAACAGTGGGGCACAGATACGCAGTATTTT. It is translated as CASSQQWGTDTQYF.

This chain links TRBV4-1 with TRBJ2-1; D is ambiguous. The CDR3 is 17 residues long. Looked up from germline, CDR1 is MGHRA and CDR2 is YSYEKL. The ends were cut back, 0 bases at V and 2 bases at J, with 14 bases in the middle. The CDR3 DNA follows: TGCGCCAGCAGCCAAGATTCCCGGAGCGTAACCTACAATGAGCAGTTCTTC. It encodes CASSQDSRSVTYNEQFF.

The rearrangement uses TRBV18 and TRBJ1-6, with D possibly being TRBD1 (5 bases). This CDR3 has 15 residues. V gave up 4 bases and J gave up 7 bases, with 14 bases separating them. Germline V gene sequence: CDR1 KGHSH, CDR2 LQKENI. CDR3 nucleotide sequence: TGTGCCAGCTCACTACGGGACCTCGGCAATTCACCCCTCCACTTT. It yields the protein CASSLRDLGNSPLHF.

This chain joins TRBV4-2 and TRBJ2-5, with 8 bases fitting TRBD1. Germline trimming cut 1 base from V and 3 bases from J; bases unmatched to any gene: 4. CDR3 size: 15 residues. CDR1 is LGHNA and CDR2 is YNFKEQ in the germline V gene. The CDR3 DNA follows: TGTGCCAGCAGCCAAGCGCCAGGGGGCGAAGAGACCCAGTACTTC. This sequence encodes CASSQAPGGEETQYF.

This clone was observed a handful of times. This chain joins TRBV11-3 and TRBJ2-1, with D possibly matching TRBD2 (5 bases). Germline V gene sequence: CDR1 SGHNT, CDR2 YENEEA. The V and J ends lost 1 base and 5 bases respectively, with 15 bases between them. The CDR3 is made up of 16 amino acids. The CDR3 loop is CASSLGDTGGHNEQFF. CDR3 bases: TGTGCCAGCAGCTTAGGAGACACTGGAGGCCACAATGAGCAGTTCTTC.

In DNA, the CDR3 is TGTGCCAGCAGTTCCGGACTAGTTTGGACCGGGGAGCTGTTTTTT. Translating gives CASSSGLVWTGELFF. The genes are TRBV27 and TRBJ2-2, with 7 bases aligning to TRBD2. The CDR3 runs to 15 residues. After removal of 4 bases from V and 5 bases from J, the junction contained 7 bases not matched to a gene. Germline V gene lookup returns CDR1 MNHEY and CDR2 SMNVEV (reference sequence).

This chain joins TRBV7-8 and TRBJ1-2, with D unresolved. Trimming took 1 base from V and 4 from J, leaving 10 bases between them. Germline CDR1 and CDR2: SGHVS and FQNEAQ. The CDR3 covers 14 residues. The chain's CDR3 is CASSLGVYVYGYTF. In DNA, the CDR3 is TGTGCCAGCAGCTTAGGGGTTTACGTCTATGGCTACACCTTC.

As regards this clone: Its ends do not fully match the called genes, so a read error is possible. J is TRBJ2-7 and V is TRBV20-1, with D tentatively TRBD1 (5 bases). Germline V lookup: CDR1 DFQATT, CDR2 SNEGSKA (reference sequence). The CDR3 loop spans 10 amino acids. In DNA, the CDR3 is TGCAGTGCTAGCCAGGGAAGGGCGGTTTTC. Its protein is CSASQGRAVF.

This chain connects TRBV4-2 to TRBJ1-5, with 7 nucleotides matching TRBD1. This CDR3 has 16 amino acids. Germline V gives CDR1 LGHNA, CDR2 YNFKEQ. V shed 1 base and J 3 bases; nucleotides not matched to a gene: 6. CDR3 loop: CASSQVTGANNQPQHF. The CDR3 DNA reads as TGTGCCAGCAGCCAAGTCACAGGGGCAAACAATCAGCCCCAGCATTTT.

The chain employs TRBV5-1 and TRBJ2-1; D unresolved. CDR1 is SGHRS, CDR2 YFSETQ, per germline. V lost 4 bases, J lost 0 bases, and 17 bases lay in between. This CDR3 comprises 17 residues. CDR3 bases: TGCGCCAGCAGCCCGAATCGACCGCGGAGCTCCTACAATGAGCAGTTCTTC. Protein: CASSPNRPRSSYNEQFF. Full variable domain (missing parts from reference TRBV5-1 and TRBJ2-1): KAGVTQTPRYLIKTRGQQVTLSCSPISGHRSVSWYQQTPGQGLQFLFEYFSETQRNKGNFPGRFSGRQFSNSRSEMNVSTLELGDSALYLCASSPNRPRSSYNEQFFGPGTRLTVL.

V gene TRBV29-1 combines with J gene TRBJ1-3; TRBD1 aligns across 7 bases. CDR1 is SQVTM and CDR2 is ANQGSEA in the germline V gene. This CDR3 has 12 residues. Trimming at V came to 8 bases and at J to 4 bases, leaving 5 bases not matched to a gene. CDR3 DNA sequence: TGCAGCATGACAGGGTCAGGAAACACCATATATTTT. Translation: CSMTGSGNTIYF.

DNA of the CDR3: TGTGCCAGCAGGTCGAACCAAGGAGGGACCCAGTACTTC. Translated, it gives CASRSNQGGTQYF. The chain links TRBV2 to TRBJ2-5; weak D call: TRBD2 (5 bases). This CDR3 is 13 amino acids long. V dropped 6 bases and J dropped 7 bases, with 15 bases sitting between them. Germline values: CDR1 SNHLY, CDR2 FYNNEI.

V is TRBV6-1 and J is TRBJ2-3; D may be TRBD2 (5 bases). The CDR3 spans 14 residues. The V and J ends lost 3 bases and 3 bases respectively, with 10 bases between them. Germline V lookup: CDR1 MNHNS, CDR2 SASEGT. CDR3 loop: CASSEWLATDTQYF. CDR3 in DNA: TGTGCCAGCAGTGAGTGGCTAGCTACAGATACGCAGTATTTT.

This clone is a singleton in its sample. The CDR3 loop reads CASSPGLSSGNTIYF. CDR3 in DNA: TGTGCCAGCAGCCCGGGCCTCAGCTCTGGAAACACCATATATTTT. The genes are TRBV11-2 and TRBJ1-3; unclear D gene. Germline CDR1 is SGHAT and CDR2 is FQNNGV. The CDR3 loop spans 15 amino acids. V lost 5 bases and J 0 bases, leaving 11 bases between the germline ends.

The genes are TRBV6-1 and TRBJ1-2, with D uncertain. Trimming left V 7 bases short and J 7 bases short, with 13 bases between. Germline V gives CDR1 MNHNS, CDR2 SASEGT. The CDR3 totals 12 residues. This CDR3 reads CASTDRVRGYTF. The CDR3 bases are TGTGCCAGCACGGACCGAGTCCGTGGCTACACCTTC.

This clone was recorded once. This sequence joins TRBV5-6 and TRBJ1-6; TRBD1 agrees at 7 bases. The CDR3 runs to 14 residues. CDR1 SGHDT and CDR2 YYEEEE come from the germline V gene. With 4 bases clipped from V and 7 bases from J, the junction kept 5 bases outside the gene matches. This CDR3 is CASSIARGNSPLHF. DNA for the CDR3: TGTGCCAGCAGCATCGCCAGGGGGAATTCACCCCTCCACTTT.

This clone was counted only a few times. This sequence joins TRBV6-5 and TRBJ2-7, with 7 nucleotides matching TRBD1. J was trimmed by 3 bases and V by 0 bases; bases with no gene match: 5. CDR1 is MNHEY and CDR2 is SVGAGI in the germline V gene. The CDR3 length is 15 residues. The CDR3 DNA sequence: TGTGCCAGCAGTTACTCACCGGCAGGGGGCTACGAGCAGTACTTC. Its translation is CASSYSPAGGYEQYF.

The V and J genes are TRBV4-3 and TRBJ1-1, with D possibly TRBD1 on 6 matching bases. CDR1 and CDR2 from the germline V gene are LGHNA and YSLEER. The V end was cut by 4 bases, the J end by 2 bases, with 14 bases between. The CDR3 extends over 15 amino acids. The chain's CDR3 is CASSLSGAFNTEAFF. Written as DNA, the CDR3 is TGCGCCAGCAGCCTATCAGGGGCTTTTAACACTGAAGCTTTCTTT.

The chain recombines TRBV7-9 with TRBJ2-5; 14 nucleotides line up with TRBD2. Per the germline V gene, CDR1 is SEHNR and CDR2 is FQNEAQ (reference sequence). V dropped 5 bases and J dropped 2; count of bases not matched to a gene: 4. This CDR3 is built from 16 residues. Here the CDR3 DNA reads TGTGCCAGCAGCCCGACTAGCGGGAGGGTACAAGAGACCCAGTACTTC. Amino acids: CASSPTSGRVQETQYF.

This chain joins TRBV29-1 and TRBJ2-1, with TRBD1 as a possible D gene (5 bases). Germline CDR1 reads SQVTM; CDR2 reads ANQGSEA. The germline V and J ends were trimmed by 4 bases and 0 bases, with 10 bases remaining between them. This CDR3 has 14 amino acids. DNA of the CDR3: TGCAGCGTTGCACGACAGTCCTCCTACAATGAGCAGTTCTTC. It is translated as CSVARQSSYNEQFF.

The chain combines TRBV10-3 with TRBJ2-1; 7 bases are shared with TRBD2. Trimming took 10 bases from V and 0 from J; bases not matched to a gene: 9. This CDR3 has 15 amino acids. CDR1 is ENHRY and CDR2 is SYGVKD in the germline V gene. DNA for the CDR3: TGTGCCAGCCGGCTAGCGGAGAGCTCCTACAATGAGCAGTTCTTC. The encoded protein is CASRLAESSYNEQFF.

The V gene is TRBV19, the J gene TRBJ2-3, with unresolved D. The V and J ends lost 4 bases and 4 bases respectively, with 3 bases between them. The CDR3 contains 11 residues. Germline CDR1 and CDR2: LNHDA and SQIVND (reference sequence). This CDR3 reads CASSTADTQYF. CDR3 coding DNA: TGTGCCAGTAGTACGGCAGATACGCAGTATTTT.

This chain links TRBV6-5 with TRBJ2-7; 9 nucleotides align to TRBD1. CDR3 length equals 13 residues. CDR1 MNHEY and CDR2 SVGAGI come from the germline V gene. V dropped 6 bases and J dropped 6; count of bases not matched to a gene: 6. This chain's CDR3 is CASRGQGNVEQYF. The CDR3, as DNA: TGTGCCAGCAGAGGACAGGGGAACGTCGAGCAGTACTTC.

The chain is built from TRBV2 and TRBJ2-3; TRBD2 matches 7 bases. V shed 7 bases and J 1 base; nucleotides not matched to a gene: 8. The CDR3 runs to 15 residues. Looked up from germline, CDR1 is SNHLY and CDR2 is FYNNEI. The CDR3 DNA is TGTGCCAGCAATAGACTAGCCGGGGGCACAGATACGCAGTATTTT. Encoded protein: CASNRLAGGTDTQYF.